This entry describes one T cell receptor (beta chain). As yet, its antigen is unknown. The data belong to a study of T cell responses to AZD1222 COVID-19 vaccine. Study context: Recipients boosted at about 4 weeks or about 12 weeks are pooled.

Regarding the study as a whole: Only 6 or 7 people who got AZD1222 tested seropositive at baseline. Repertoires were collected only later (after the peak T cell response had occurred). There were mostly white British donors and more females than males, and clonal diversity was possibly underestimated.

Profiling relied on immunoSEQ multiplex PCR, and the TCRdb table lists in-frame clones only, not all of them. The sample shows roughly 100,000 clones, roughly 87% of them seen only once. In germline, CDR1 is LGHNT, CDR2 FRNRAP. The CDR3 totals 14 residues. V gave up 3 bases and J gave up 6 bases, with 12 bases separating them. This sequence was found in an adult in good health. The sequencing here drew on peripheral blood, taken on day 0 of AZD1222 vaccination. V usage is TRBV12-5 and J usage is TRBJ1-5; D gene unclear. The CDR3 DNA is TGTGCTAGTGGTTTAGGGTTAATCGGTCAGCCCCAGCATTTT. Its protein is CASGLGLIGQPQHF.